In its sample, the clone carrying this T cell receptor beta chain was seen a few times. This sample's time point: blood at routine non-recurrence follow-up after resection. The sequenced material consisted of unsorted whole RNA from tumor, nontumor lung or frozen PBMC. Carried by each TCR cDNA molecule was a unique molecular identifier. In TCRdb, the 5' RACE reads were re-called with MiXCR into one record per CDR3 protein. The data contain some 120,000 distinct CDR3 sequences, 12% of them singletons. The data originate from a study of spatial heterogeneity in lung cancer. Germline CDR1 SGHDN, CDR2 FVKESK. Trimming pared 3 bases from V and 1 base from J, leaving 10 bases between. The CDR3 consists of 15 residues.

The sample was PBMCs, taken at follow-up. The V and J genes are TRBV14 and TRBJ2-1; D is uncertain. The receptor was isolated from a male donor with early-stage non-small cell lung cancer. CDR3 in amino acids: CASSHPGFSYNEQFF. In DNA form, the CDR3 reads TGTGCCAGCAGCCACCCAGGTTTTTCCTACAATGAGCAGTTCTTC.